These T cell receptor beta chains were read from a single sample in a study of blood T cell repertoires in COVID-19. Assay: immunoSEQ multiplex PCR; the TCRdb copy retains only in-frame clones and omits some. Among about 130,000 clones listed, around nine tenths were seen once. The source material was peripheral blood. The receptors originated from a man aged 65 to 85 with active COVID-19. Both conserved end residues are part of each CDR3. The order of the fields is J gene, clone size, V gene, D gene, CDR3 length, CDR3 protein, CDR3 DNA. D genes are given only for firm matches. Some rows have no size entry. The others give once, few or many, or a class for an expanded clone.

>TRBJ2-3|once|TRBV29-1|-|11
CSAFLPDTQYF
TGCAGCGCCTTTCTTCCAGATACGCAGTATTTT
>TRBJ2-7|-|TRBV6-5|TRBD2|13
CASSYSGGGEQYF
TGTGCCAGCAGTTACTCTGGCGGGGGGGAGCAGTACTTC
>TRBJ1-5|-|TRBV28|-|15
CASRSVQGINQPQHF
TGTGCCAGCAGATCGGTCCAGGGAATCAATCAGCCCCAGCATTTT
>TRBJ2-7|once|TRBV7-8|-|15
CASRRGRDRSYEQYF
TGTGCCAGCAGACGAGGGCGGGACCGTTCCTACGAGCAGTACTTC
>TRBJ2-3|-|TRBV19|TRBD2|13
CASRLAATDTQYF
TGTGCCAGTAGGCTAGCGGCCACAGATACGCAGTATTTT
>TRBJ1-5|-|TRBV28|-|15
CASIGSDRYNQPQHF
TGTGCCAGCATCGGGTCTGACAGATACAATCAGCCCCAGCATTTT
>TRBJ2-7|-|TRBV3-1/TRBV3-2|-|14
CASSQGLALNEQYF
TGTGCCAGCAGCCAAGGGCTAGCTTTGAACGAGCAGTACTTC
>TRBJ2-4|-|TRBV6-2/TRBV6-3|-|14
CASSYSGSKNIQYF
TGTGCCAGCAGTTACTCGGGCAGCAAAAACATTCAGTACTTC
>TRBJ2-4|-|TRBV2|-|14
CASSELAGKYIQYF
TGTGCCAGCAGTGAACTTGCGGGAAAGTACATTCAGTACTTC
>TRBJ2-7|-|TRBV3-1/TRBV3-2|TRBD2|16
CASSQATGLASYEQYF
TGTGCCAGCAGCCAAGCAACAGGACTAGCGTCCTACGAGCAGTACTTC
>TRBJ2-7|-|TRBV6-5|TRBD1|15
CASSSPGQAFYEQYF
TGTGCCAGCAGTAGTCCGGGACAGGCTTTCTACGAGCAGTACTTC
>TRBJ2-1|-|TRBV9|TRBD1|14
CASSVEGAKNEQFF
TGTGCCAGCAGCGTAGAGGGGGCGAAAAATGAGCAGTTCTTC
>TRBJ1-5|-|TRBV18|-|14
CASSPGAGSQPQHF
TGTGCCAGCTCCCCAGGGGCAGGAAGTCAGCCCCAGCATTTT
>TRBJ2-1|-|TRBV18|TRBD1|15
CASSPGDRFYNEQFF
TGTGCCAGCTCACCAGGGGACAGATTCTACAATGAGCAGTTCTTC
>TRBJ1-5|-|TRBV28|TRBD1|14
CASSLTGSAQPQHF
TGTGCCAGCAGTTTGACAGGGTCGGCTCAGCCCCAGCATTTT
>TRBJ2-1|once|TRBV7-9|TRBD2|15
CASSSEGLLSNEQFF
TGTGCCAGCAGCTCAGAGGGACTACTCTCCAATGAGCAGTTCTTC
>TRBJ2-7|-|TRBV7-3|TRBD2|16
CASSLLSGTSGYEQYF
TGTGCCAGCAGCCTCTTATCCGGGACTAGCGGTTACGAGCAGTACTTC
>TRBJ2-7|-|TRBV6-5|TRBD2|16
CASSFGTSGRAYEQYF
TGTGCCAGCAGTTTTGGAACTAGCGGGCGAGCCTACGAGCAGTACTTC
>TRBJ2-1|-|TRBV9|-|12
CASSPTGRGQFF
TGTGCCAGCAGTCCTACCGGCCGGGGGCAGTTCTTC
>TRBJ2-7|many|TRBV5-6|-|14
CASSPGLNSYEQYF
TGTGCCAGCAGCCCCGGACTGAACTCCTACGAGCAGTACTTC
>TRBJ2-7|-|TRBV7-2|TRBD2|14
CASSRTSGAYEQYF
TGTGCCAGCAGCCGGACTAGCGGGGCCTACGAGCAGTACTTC
>TRBJ2-7|once|TRBV4-1|TRBD2|16
CASSRTSSGTFYEQYF
TGCGCCAGCAGCCGAACTTCTAGCGGGACCTTTTACGAGCAGTACTTC
>TRBJ1-1|-|TRBV5-1|TRBD1|14
CASSSGTGNTEAFF
TGCGCCAGCAGCTCCGGGACAGGGAACACTGAAGCTTTCTTT
>TRBJ2-3|-|TRBV10-1|-|15
CASSESQPGLNTQYF
TGCGCCAGCAGTGAGTCCCAACCGGGACTGAATACGCAGTATTTT
>TRBJ2-2|-|TRBV5-4|-|15
CASSSGGFGTGELFF
TGTGCCAGCAGCTCAGGGGGGTTTGGCACCGGGGAGCTGTTTTTT
>TRBJ2-7|-|TRBV10-3|TRBD1|14
CAITPGQGSYEQYF
TGTGCCATCACACCGGGACAGGGGTCCTACGAGCAGTACTTC
>TRBJ2-1|-|TRBV5-6|-|15
CASSSGLARTNEQFF
TGTGCCAGCAGCTCGGGACTCGCCCGGACCAATGAGCAGTTCTTC
>TRBJ2-2|-|TRBV28|-|15
CASSPPRQLTGELFF
TGTGCCAGCAGTCCCCCTCGACAGCTCACCGGGGAGCTGTTTTTT
>TRBJ1-5|-|TRBV18|-|15
CASSPTGDSNQPQHF
TGTGCCAGCTCACCGACAGGAGATAGCAATCAGCCCCAGCATTTT
>TRBJ1-1|-|TRBV5-5|-|14
CASSLGQVLTEAFF
TGTGCCAGCAGCTTGGGGCAGGTCCTCACTGAAGCTTTCTTT
>TRBJ1-5|once|TRBV28|-|13
CAISTHPGQPQHF
TGTGCCATATCGACTCACCCGGGTCAGCCCCAGCATTTT
>TRBJ2-3|-|TRBV7-9|TRBD2|16
CASSFSRGGRADTQYF
TGTGCCAGCAGCTTCTCACGGGGCGGGAGGGCAGATACGCAGTATTTT
>TRBJ2-3|-|TRBV7-6|TRBD2|15
CASSLAGARTDTQYF
TGTGCCAGCAGCCTAGCGGGGGCCCGCACAGATACGCAGTATTTT
>TRBJ2-5|-|TRBV2|TRBD2|17
CASRPGTSGGPKETQYF
TGTGCCAGCAGACCCGGGACTAGCGGGGGCCCGAAGGAGACCCAGTACTTC
>TRBJ2-2|-|TRBV27|TRBD2|16
CASSLMSSGGTGELFF
TGTGCCAGCAGTTTAATGTCTAGCGGTGGCACCGGGGAGCTGTTTTTT
>TRBJ1-5|-|TRBV30|TRBD1|13
CAWEGGVGQPQHF
TGTGCCTGGGAAGGGGGCGTCGGGCAGCCCCAGCATTTT
>TRBJ2-1|-|TRBV20-1|-|11
CSARETARKFF
TGCAGTGCTAGAGAAACCGCGAGGAAGTTCTTC
>TRBJ2-1|-|TRBV2|-|15
CASSGDLDSYNEQFF
TGTGCCAGCAGTGGTGACCTAGACTCCTACAATGAGCAGTTCTTC
>TRBJ2-7|-|TRBV7-9|-|13
CASSHSGSYEQYF
TGTGCCAGCAGCCACTCAGGGTCCTACGAGCAGTACTTC
>TRBJ1-2|-|TRBV5-5|-|13
CASSQDGWGGYTF
TGTGCCAGCAGCCAGGACGGGTGGGGCGGCTACACCTTC
>TRBJ2-7|-|TRBV15|-|16
CATSAGRGLSSYEQYF
TGTGCCACCAGCGCAGGACGAGGACTATCTTCCTACGAGCAGTACTTC
>TRBJ2-3|-|TRBV28|TRBD2|15
CASSPSGSGTDTQYF
TGTGCCAGCAGTCCTAGCGGGAGTGGCACAGATACGCAGTATTTT
>TRBJ2-7|once|TRBV12-2|-|14
CASRKRTGTYEQYF
TGTGCAAGTCGCAAACGGACAGGGACCTACGAGCAGTACTTC
>TRBJ2-1|-|TRBV28|TRBD2|15
CASPPSGRDYNEQFF
TGTGCCAGCCCGCCCAGCGGGAGGGATTACAATGAGCAGTTCTTC
>TRBJ2-4|-|TRBV1|-|17
CTSSIKFRDTRKNIQYF
TGCACCAGCAGCATAAAGTTCCGGGACACCAGAAAAAACATTCAGTACTTC
>TRBJ2-3|-|TRBV9|-|18
CASSVVGAKGGQTDTQYF
TGTGCCAGCAGCGTAGTTGGAGCAAAGGGGGGGCAGACGGATACGCAGTATTTT
>TRBJ2-1|-|TRBV2|-|12
CASSPQVKEQFF
TGTGCCAGCAGCCCCCAGGTGAAGGAGCAGTTCTTC
>TRBJ2-7|-|TRBV4-3|TRBD2|15
CASSQDGASGYEQYF
TGCGCCAGCAGCCAAGATGGGGCTAGCGGCTACGAGCAGTACTTC
>TRBJ2-7|-|TRBV18|-|14
CASSPTGSSYEQYF
TGTGCCAGCTCCCCGACAGGAAGCTCCTACGAGCAGTACTTC
>TRBJ2-3|-|TRBV5-1|TRBD1|15
CASSPGQGRTDTQYF
TGCGCCAGCAGCCCCGGACAGGGTAGGACAGATACGCAGTATTTT
>TRBJ1-1|-|TRBV6-1|-|15
CASSERQALNTEAFF
TGTGCCAGCAGTGAAAGACAGGCTCTAAACACTGAAGCTTTCTTT
>TRBJ2-1|-|TRBV7-9|TRBD2|19
CASSLRGPSGPGIYNEQFF
TGTGCCAGCAGCTTAAGGGGCCCTAGCGGTCCAGGGATCTACAATGAGCAGTTCTTC